This TCR beta chain is from a study of T cells after yellow fever vaccination. Findings of the study overall: Booster samples showed a return of most primary-vaccination clones (around 95% CD4, roughly 85% CD8).

TCRdb itself ran the 5' RACE reads through MiXCR, one entry per CDR3 protein. Of about 240,000 distinct CDR3 sequences in the sample, about 7% were seen once. The CDR3 totals 16 residues. V was cut by 0 bases and J by 1 base, with 12 bases left in between. CDR1 is LNHDA and CDR2 is SQIVND in the germline V gene (reference sequence). To note about this clonotype: No antigen is known for it.

The chain couples TRBV19 to TRBJ2-5; D is possibly TRBD2 (5 bases). This TCR was sampled from a young man who received the YFV17D yellow fever vaccine. The material sequenced was CD4+ T cells sorted from PBMCs, taken 15 days after the yellow fever booster vaccination. The CDR3 loop is CASSIDVGNGQETQYF. The CDR3 bases are TGTGCCAGTAGTATAGATGTCGGGAATGGCCAAGAGACCCAGTACTTC.